This T cell receptor beta chain was sequenced in a study of CD8+CD57+ T cells in acquired aplastic anemia. Germline lookup yields CDR1 GTSNPN and CDR2 SVGIG (reference sequence). The CDR3 has 15 residues. Trimming took 3 bases from V and 5 from J; bases not matched to a gene: 2. Patients chosen for sequencing had shown CD8+CD57+ cell expansion by flow cytometry. The use of genomic DNA as template underpinned the TCR beta VDJ and CDR3 profiling. In TCRdb, the reads were re-called with MiXCR into one record per CDR3 protein. The sample includes 150,000 to 200,000 distinct CDR3 sequences, about 50% of them seen just once.

The sequencing input was sorted CD4+, CD8+, or CD8+CD57+ T cells (not recorded which) from PBMCs. V and J are TRBV30 and TRBJ2-1; 15 bases agree with TRBD2. The sequence was obtained from a human donor with aplastic anemia. As DNA, the CDR3 is TGTGCCTGGAGCGGGACTAGCGGGGGGCACAATGAGCAGTTCTTC. It specifies CAWSGTSGGHNEQFF.